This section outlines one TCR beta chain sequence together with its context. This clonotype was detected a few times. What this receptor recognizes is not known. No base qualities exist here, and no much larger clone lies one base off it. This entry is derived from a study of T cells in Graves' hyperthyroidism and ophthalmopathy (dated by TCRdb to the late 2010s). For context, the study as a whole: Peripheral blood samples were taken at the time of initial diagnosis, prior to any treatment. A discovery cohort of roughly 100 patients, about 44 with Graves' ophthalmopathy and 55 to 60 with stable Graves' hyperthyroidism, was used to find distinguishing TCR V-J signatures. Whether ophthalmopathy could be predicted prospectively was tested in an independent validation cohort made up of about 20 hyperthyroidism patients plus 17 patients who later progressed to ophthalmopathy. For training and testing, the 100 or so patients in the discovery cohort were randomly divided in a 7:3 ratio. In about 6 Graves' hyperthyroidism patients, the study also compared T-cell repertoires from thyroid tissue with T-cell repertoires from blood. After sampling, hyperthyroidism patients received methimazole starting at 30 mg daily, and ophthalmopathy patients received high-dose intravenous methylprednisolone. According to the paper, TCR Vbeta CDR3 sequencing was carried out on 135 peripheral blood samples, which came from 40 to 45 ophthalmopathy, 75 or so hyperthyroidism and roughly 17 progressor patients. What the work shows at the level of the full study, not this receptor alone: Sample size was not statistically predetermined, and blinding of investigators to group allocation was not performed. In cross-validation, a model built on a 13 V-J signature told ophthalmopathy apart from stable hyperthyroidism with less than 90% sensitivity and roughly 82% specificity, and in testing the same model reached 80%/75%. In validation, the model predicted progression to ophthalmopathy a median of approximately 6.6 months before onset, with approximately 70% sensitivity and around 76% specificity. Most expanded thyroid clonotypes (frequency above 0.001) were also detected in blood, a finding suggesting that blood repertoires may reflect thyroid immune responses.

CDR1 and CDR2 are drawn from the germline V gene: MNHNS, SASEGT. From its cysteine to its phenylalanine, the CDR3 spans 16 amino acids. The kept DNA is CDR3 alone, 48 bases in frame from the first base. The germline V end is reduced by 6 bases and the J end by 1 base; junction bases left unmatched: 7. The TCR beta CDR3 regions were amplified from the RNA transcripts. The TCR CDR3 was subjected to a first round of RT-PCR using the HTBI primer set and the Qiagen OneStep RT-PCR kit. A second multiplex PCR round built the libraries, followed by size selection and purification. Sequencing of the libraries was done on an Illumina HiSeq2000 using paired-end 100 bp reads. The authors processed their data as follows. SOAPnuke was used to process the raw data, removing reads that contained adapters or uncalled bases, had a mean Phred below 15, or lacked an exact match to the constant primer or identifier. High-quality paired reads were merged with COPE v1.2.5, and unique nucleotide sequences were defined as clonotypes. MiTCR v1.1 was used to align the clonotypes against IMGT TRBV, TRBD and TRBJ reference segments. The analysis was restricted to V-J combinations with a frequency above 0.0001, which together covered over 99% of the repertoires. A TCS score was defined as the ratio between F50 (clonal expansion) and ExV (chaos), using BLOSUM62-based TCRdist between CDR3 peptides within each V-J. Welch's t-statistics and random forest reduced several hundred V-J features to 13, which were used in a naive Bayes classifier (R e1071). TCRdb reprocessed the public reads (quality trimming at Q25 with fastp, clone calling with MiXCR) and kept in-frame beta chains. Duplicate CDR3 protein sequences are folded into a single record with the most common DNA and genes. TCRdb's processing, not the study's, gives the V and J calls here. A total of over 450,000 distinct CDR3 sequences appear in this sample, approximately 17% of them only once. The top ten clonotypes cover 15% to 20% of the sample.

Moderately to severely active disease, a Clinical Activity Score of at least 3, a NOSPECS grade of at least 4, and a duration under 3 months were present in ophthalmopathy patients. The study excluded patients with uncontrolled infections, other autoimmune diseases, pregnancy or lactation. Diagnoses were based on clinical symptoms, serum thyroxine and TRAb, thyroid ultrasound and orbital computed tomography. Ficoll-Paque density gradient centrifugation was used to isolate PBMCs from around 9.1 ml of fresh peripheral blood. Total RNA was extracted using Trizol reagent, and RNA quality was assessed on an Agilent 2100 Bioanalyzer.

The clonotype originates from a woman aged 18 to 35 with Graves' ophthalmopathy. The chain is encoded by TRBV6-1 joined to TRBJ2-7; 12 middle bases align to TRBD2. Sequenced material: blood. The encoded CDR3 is CASSLSLAGGSYEQYF. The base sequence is TGTGCCAGCAGCCTATCACTAGCGGGGGGATCCTACGAGCAGTACTTC.